This T cell receptor beta chain was obtained from a study of vaccination effects on CD4 cells after COVID-19. Before any sequencing was done, the ViraFEST assay used viral peptide pools to expand antigen-specific CD4+ T cells. Culture proceeded for more than nine days, and CD4+ T cells were then isolated. Participants received two doses of either the BNT162b2 or mRNA-1273 vaccine. Cultures of some 1.8 million PBMC per well contained about 9.5 IU/ml IL-2 plus 10 ug/ml peptides. At days 3 and 7, half of the medium was exchanged for IL-2 medium. Notes on this clone: Its antigen is not known.

The CDR3 is 13 residues long. The J segment lost 6 bases and the V segment lost 7 bases, leaving 7 bases of the junction unmatched. Germline V CDR1 and CDR2: LNHDA, SQIVND (reference sequence). Clones were sequenced by immunoSEQ multiplex PCR, and TCRdb holds only the in-frame ones, with some missing. The table has approximately 30,000 clones, around 80% seen once. This TCR was sampled from a human donor who received a COVID-19 vaccine. Some clones in this sample may be carry-over from other donors' samples. The sample was CD4+ T cells from PBMCs cultured with HCoV-NL63 spike peptides, taken after COVID-19 vaccination. The chain is built from TRBV19 and TRBJ2-5, with 8 bases that match TRBD1. The CDR3 loop reads CASTAQGVKTQYF. CDR3 nucleotides: TGTGCCAGTACCGCACAGGGGGTGAAGACCCAGTACTTC.